These 18 T cell receptor beta chains originate from one sample sequenced in a study of tumor and adjacent non-tumor tissue in lung cancer (dated by TCRdb to the late 2010s). RNA was isolated from bulk, unsorted tissue, and RNA quality was assessed with a NanoDrop ND-1000 and an Agilent 2100. Library construction relied on multiplex PCR. Data came from an Illumina HiSeq 2500. TCRbeta libraries were constructed through three rounds of nested PCR with primers (Table S4) according to protocols adapted from ARM-PCR. TCRdb reanalyzed the raw reads on its own, using fastp at Q25 for trimming and MiXCR for clone calling, and kept in-frame beta chains. Rows with a matching CDR3 protein are joined into one entry that keeps the most common DNA and genes. The sample table lists approximately 120,000 distinct CDR3 sequences, more than 60% of them with a count of one. The ten most abundant clones make up under 45% of the sample.

Sample: lung tumor tissue. These receptor sequences come from a woman aged 60-70 years with non-small cell lung cancer.

V is TRBV7-3 and J is TRBJ2-2; D assignment may be TRBD1 or TRBD2 (6 bases each). V was trimmed by 6 bases and J by 7 bases, leaving 12 bases between them. CDR3 length equals 13 residues. Germline V lookup: CDR1 SGHTA, CDR2 FQGTGA. The CDR3 reads CASRGGLNGELFF. The CDR3 DNA is TGTGCCAGCAGAGGGGGGTTGAACGGGGAGCTGTTTTTT.

Turning to this clonotype: A read error is possible here, since a much larger clone lies one base away. The chain uses TRBV29-1 and TRBJ2-3; no firm D call. Per the germline V gene, CDR1 is SQVTM and CDR2 is ANQGSEA. V lost 4 bases and J lost 1, with 12 bases in between. The length of the CDR3 is 14 residues. CDR3 sequence: CSVAWLDGTDTQYF. In DNA, the CDR3 is TGCAGCGTTGCATGGCTGGATGGCACAGATACGCAGTATTTT.

This clonotype was seen just once. The chain uses TRBV11-2 and TRBJ2-3; D call uncertain. CDR3 length: 13 amino acids. The V gene lost 4 bases and the J gene lost 2 bases, with 7 bases spanning the gap. The germline V gene encodes CDR1 SGHAT and CDR2 FQNNGV. The CDR3 DNA reads as TGTGCCAGCAGCTGGAACTCCACAGATACGCAGTATTTT. It encodes CASSWNSTDTQYF. Drawing the rest from reference TRBV11-2 and TRBJ2-3, the complete variable domain is EAGVAQSPRYKIIEKRQSVAFWCNPISGHATLYWYQQILGQGPKLLIQFQNNGVVDDSQLPKDRFSAERLKGVDSTLKIQPAKLEDSAVYLCASSWNSTDTQYFGPGTRLTVL.

With respect to this clonotype: This may arise from a read error, as a much more abundant clone is one base away. The V and J genes are TRBV6-2 or TRBV6-3 and TRBJ1-2; no clear D gene. The CDR3 runs 14 residues. Germline assignment: CDR1 MNHEY and CDR2 SVGEGT. V lost 2 bases and J 3 bases, leaving 10 bases between the germline ends. The CDR3 here is CASSYLCLHYGYTF. CDR3 in DNA: TGTGCCAGCAGTTACCTCTGTCTCCACTATGGCTACACCTTC.

On this clonotype itself: A much larger clonotype is one base distant, so this may be a read error. The genes are TRBV6-5 and TRBJ2-2; 7 nucleotides line up with TRBD1. The CDR3 has 16 residues. Per germline, CDR1 MNHEY and CDR2 SVGAGI. CDR3 in amino acids: CASRIDRESNTGEPFF. In nucleotides, the CDR3 is TGTGCCAGCAGAATAGACAGGGAATCGAACACCGGGGAGCCGTTTTTT.

As to this clonotype: A much more abundant neighbour one base away suggests this may be a read error. The conserved final phenylalanine or tryptophan is absent from the CDR3, which likely points to a read error. The chain is built from TRBV6-2 or TRBV6-3 and TRBJ2-7, with 7 nucleotides matching TRBD1. The V and J ends lost 6 bases and 3 bases, in that order; junction bases with no gene match: 2. CDR1 is MNHEY, CDR2 SVGEGT, per germline. This CDR3 contains 12 residues. Here the CDR3 DNA reads TGTGCCAGCAGGGACAGGTTCTACGAGCAGTACTAC. Its protein is CASRDRFYEQYY.

The CDR3 reads CASRPTGDQETQYF. CDR3 DNA: TGTGCCAGCAGGCCTACAGGGGACCAAGAGACCCAGTACTTC. This chain uses TRBV28 with TRBJ2-5; 7 nucleotides line up with TRBD1. The CDR3 has 14 residues. Germline V gene lookup returns CDR1 MDHEN and CDR2 SYDVKM. With 6 bases clipped from V and 0 bases from J, the junction kept 4 bases outside the gene matches.

The chain joins TRBV30 to TRBJ1-6, with no clear D. The CDR3 is 13 residues long. Per germline, CDR1 GTSNPN and CDR2 SVGIG (reference sequence). The CDR3 DNA follows: TGTGTCTACACGGCGGAGTATAATTCACCCCTCCACTTT. Encoded protein: CVYTAEYNSPLHF.

Turning to this clonotype: Given a much more abundant clone one base away, this may be a read error. The chain has TRBV6-2 or TRBV6-3 and TRBJ1-1; TRBD1 matches at 9 bases. The CDR3 runs to 13 residues. Germline-derived CDR1 and CDR2 are MNHEY and SVGEGT. The ends lost 5 bases at V and 7 bases at J; junction bases unmatched: 5. The CDR3 region has the DNA TGTGCCAGCAGTGGGACAGGGATAGGTGAAGCTTTCTTT. The encoded protein is CASSGTGIGEAFF.

As to this clonotype: It may be a read error: a sequence one base away is much more abundant. The CDR3 DNA follows: TGCGCCAGCAGCTTGGATCCAGGAAGGGGCAATCAGCTCCAGCATTTT. Amino acid sequence: CASSLDPGRGNQLQHF. This sequence joins TRBV5-1 and TRBJ1-5, with a possible D match to TRBD1 (5 bases). The V gene's germline CDR1 is SGHRS and CDR2 YFSETQ. The CDR3 totals 16 residues.

With respect to this clonotype: A much larger clone lies one base from this, so it may be a read error. The chain couples TRBV4-2 to TRBJ1-5; D remains ambiguous. The V gene's germline CDR1 is LGHNA and CDR2 YNFKEQ. CDR3 size: 17 residues. The CDR3: CASSQDLPGYSDQPQHF. The CDR3 DNA is TGTGCCAGCAGCCAAGATCTTCCCGGGTATAGCGATCAGCCCCAGCATTTT.

As to this clonotype: Germline is not matched at one junction end, which may reflect a read error. This chain connects TRBV6-5 to TRBJ1-1; 7 positions match TRBD1. The CDR3 consists of 15 residues. Germline loops: CDR1 MNHEY, CDR2 SVGAGI. DNA of the CDR3: TGTGCCAGGAGTTACTCGACAGGGTATGACAGTGAAGCTTTCTTT. Translating it yields CARSYSTGYDSEAFF.

As regards this clonotype: The junction differs from germline at one of its ends, possibly a read error. The rearrangement links TRBV11-3 to TRBJ2-1; possibly TRBD1 for D (7 bases). Germline lookup yields CDR1 SGHNT and CDR2 YENEEA. The CDR3 has 16 residues. The CDR3: CASSITDRAGSNEEFF. In DNA, the CDR3 is TGTGCCAGCAGCATCACCGACAGGGCGGGGTCCAATGAGGAGTTCTTC. The whole variable domain, filled in from reference TRBV11-3 and TRBJ2-1, reads EAGVVQSPRYKIIEKKQPVAFWCNPISGHNTLYWYLQNLGQGPELLIRYENEEAVDDSQLPKDRFSAERLKGVDSTLKIQPAELGDSAVYLCASSITDRAGSNEEFFGPGTRLTVL.

This clonotype appeared a few times. This sequence joins TRBV28 and TRBJ1-4; TRBD1 matches at 8 bases. Trimming took 8 bases from V and 4 from J; bases not matched to a gene: 9. This CDR3 spans 15 amino acids. The germline V gene encodes CDR1 MDHEN and CDR2 SYDVKM. The CDR3 is CASGAGGESNEKLFF. The DNA of the CDR3 is TGTGCCAGCGGCGCAGGGGGCGAGAGTAATGAAAAACTGTTTTTT.

The chain links TRBV11-2 to TRBJ1-2, with TRBD1 identical over 7 bases. The CDR3 consists of 14 residues. Unmatched junction bases numbered 10, after V lost 9 bases and J lost 3 bases. The germline CDR1 and CDR2 sequences are SGHAT and FQNNGV. CDR3 sequence (DNA): TGTGCCAGTAGCGTCAACAGGGGCTACTATGGCTACACCTTC. Translation: CASSVNRGYYGYTF.

Points on this clonotype: Relative to the germline gene, one junction end is altered; a read error may explain this. This chain links TRBV6-2 or TRBV6-3 with TRBJ2-1; 8 bases map to TRBD2. This CDR3 is 15 amino acids long. Per the germline V gene, CDR1 is MNHEY and CDR2 is SVGEGT. CDR3 protein: CTSSKRERSYNEQIF. CDR3 sequence (DNA): TGTACCAGCAGTAAGCGGGAGAGATCCTACAATGAGCAGATCTTC.

A word on this clonotype: The junction does not match germline at one end; this may be a read error. The rearrangement links TRBV6-2 or TRBV6-3 to TRBJ2-7; TRBD2 matches at 13 bases. The CDR3 loop spans 16 amino acids. Germline CDR1 MNHEY, CDR2 SVGEGT. The CDR3 sequence is CVSSFLWTSGSREQYF. The CDR3 nucleotides are TGTGTCAGCAGTTTTCTCTGGACTAGCGGGAGTCGCGAGCAGTACTTC.

On this clonotype: Compared with germline, one end of the junction differs, possibly owing to a read error. The V and J genes are TRBV20-1 and TRBJ1-5; D unclear. The CDR3 length is 12 residues. The germline CDR1 and CDR2 sequences are DFQATT and SNEGSKA (reference sequence). The CDR3 region has the DNA TGCAGTGCTAGTTACGGGGATCAGCCCCAGCATTTC. Its protein product is CSASYGDQPQHF.